This T cell receptor beta chain came from a study of blood T cell repertoires in COVID-19. Across the study: Some COVID-19 samples were acute and others convalescent; all came from the United States, Italy and Spain.

Trimming stripped 7 bases from V and 4 bases from J, with 17 bases between. The CDR3 extends over 14 amino acids. Looked up from germline, CDR1 is MDHEN and CDR2 is SYDVKM. Source study methods: Reference gene primers were amplified, and this amplification served to estimate nucleated cell counts. Measured with immunoSEQ multiplex PCR; TCRdb has only the in-frame clones, and not every one. V and J calls and clone size are those listed in that table; D and trimming were worked out from the DNA. This sample has under 170,000 clones; around four fifths occur once, and the top ten carry around 2.1%. Sequencing was performed on peripheral blood. The TCR originated in an older man with acute or convalescent COVID-19. The chain recombines TRBV28 with TRBJ2-7, with a weak D call TRBD1 (6 bases). The CDR3 DNA follows: TGTGCCAGCACTCAACGCGGACAGCTGTACGAGCAGTACTTC. This translates into CASTQRGQLYEQYF.